This T cell receptor (beta chain) comes out of a study of persistence of HIV-infected CD4 T cells. Overall study findings and caveats: CMV- and Gag-responding cells had lower TCRbeta richness than CD3/CD28-responding cells.

On this clone: What it binds is not known.

After removal of 1 base from V and 3 bases from J, the junction contained 8 bases not matched to a gene. Germline CDR1 is KGHSH and CDR2 is LQKENI. This CDR3 region has 16 residues. This nonspecific control used anti-CD3/anti-CD28 bead stimulation of CD4+ T cells. Responding CD4+ T cells were sorted by upregulation of both CD40 ligand and CD69. Anti-CD28/CD49d costimulation, CD40-blocking antibody and enfuvirtide were given to CD8-depleted PBMCs for 15 to 20 hours. The immunoSEQ assay was version 4, run in survey mode. Repertoires were generated with immunoSEQ multiplex PCR, while TCRdb's copy carries only in-frame clones and drops some. The data show 35,000 to 50,000 clones, approximately 93% seen once.

The J gene is TRBJ1-2, the V gene TRBV18, with 7 bases lining up with TRBD1. This TCR was sampled from an adult man with HIV who was CMV-seropositive. The sequencing here drew on CD4+ T cells sorted from PBMCs after roughly 19-hour stimulation, taken from a patient who received antiretroviral therapy. The CDR3 loop reads CASSPRQQGTDYGYTF. Here the CDR3 DNA reads TGTGCCAGCTCACCACGACAACAGGGGACGGACTATGGCTACACCTTC.